The 3 T cell receptor beta chains presented below share a single source sample, sequenced in a study of blood T cell repertoires in COVID-19. Sequencing used immunoSEQ multiplex PCR; TCRdb keeps in-frame clones, though not all of them. The sample lists some 100,000 clones; about 89% were seen once. The sequenced material came from peripheral blood. These receptors originate from a man aged 50 or older with acute or convalescent COVID-19.

The V and J genes are TRBV5-1 and TRBJ1-2; 7 bases agree with TRBD1. Trimming removed 4 bases from V and 7 bases from J; junction bases left unmatched: 13. This CDR3 region has 15 residues. Germline values: CDR1 SGHRS, CDR2 YFSETQ. The CDR3 nucleotides read TGCGCCAGCAGCCCGGGGGACAGATCTTTTTCTGGCTACACCTTC. The encoded protein is CASSPGDRSFSGYTF.

The V and J genes are TRBV4-3 and TRBJ1-5; 8 bases are shared with TRBD1. Germline V gene sequence: CDR1 LGHNA, CDR2 YSLEER. The V gene end was trimmed by 0 bases and the J gene end by 4 bases; junction bases not matched to a gene: 5. The CDR3 sequence is 16 residues long. As DNA, the CDR3 is TGCGCCAGCAGCCAAGATTTGACAGGGGATAATCAGCCCCAGCATTTT. Translating gives CASSQDLTGDNQPQHF.

The chain joins TRBV7-7 to TRBJ2-7; 10 nucleotides line up with TRBD1. Trimming at V came to 7 bases and at J to 4 bases, leaving 16 bases not matched to a gene. This CDR3 has 17 amino acids. CDR1 SSHAT and CDR2 FNYEAQ come from the germline V gene (reference sequence). DNA of the CDR3: TGTGCCAGCAATCCCAGACAGGGGGCTAGGAGATGGTACGAGCAGTACTTC. Protein product: CASNPRQGARRWYEQYF.